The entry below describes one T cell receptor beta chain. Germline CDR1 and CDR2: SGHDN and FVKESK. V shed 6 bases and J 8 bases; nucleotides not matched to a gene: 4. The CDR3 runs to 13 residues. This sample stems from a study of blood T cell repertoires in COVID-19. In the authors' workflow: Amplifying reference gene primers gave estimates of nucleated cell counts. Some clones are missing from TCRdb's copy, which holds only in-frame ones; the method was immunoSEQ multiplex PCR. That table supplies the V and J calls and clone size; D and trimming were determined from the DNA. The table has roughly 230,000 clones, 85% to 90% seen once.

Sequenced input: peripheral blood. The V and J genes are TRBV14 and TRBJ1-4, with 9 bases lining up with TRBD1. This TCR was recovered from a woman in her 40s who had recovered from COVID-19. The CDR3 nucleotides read TGTGCCAGCAGGGAACAGGGGGCGGAAAAACTGTTTTTT. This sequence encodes CASREQGAEKLFF.